The 20 T cell receptor beta chains presented below share a single source sample, sequenced in a study of graft-versus-host responses after intestinal transplantation. The protocol was immunoSEQ multiplex PCR, while the TCRdb copy is restricted to in-frame clones and leaves out a portion. The repertoire holds several thousand clones, with about 81% as singletons. Time point noted: postoperative day 105 after intestinal transplantation (dayNNNN = postoperative day). Intraepithelial lymphocytes and lamina propria lymphocytes were released through processing of graft tissue. Sequenced material: ileum tissue, taken 105 days after intestinal transplantation. The origin of the receptors is a human patient who received an intestinal transplant, so some T cells may come from the graft donor.

The chain carries TRBV19 and TRBJ2-5, with 7 bases aligning to TRBD2. The ends lost 5 bases at V and 5 bases at J; junction bases unmatched: 14. The germline CDR1 and CDR2 sequences are LNHDA and SQIVND (reference sequence). The CDR3 extends over 16 amino acids. The CDR3 is CASSSHAGVITETQYF. The CDR3 DNA follows: TGTGCCAGTAGTTCCCATGCGGGGGTAATCACGGAGACCCAGTACTTC. Supplemented by reference TRBV19 and TRBJ2-5, the full variable domain reads DGGITQSPKYLFRKEGQNVTLSCEQNLNHDAMYWYRQDPGQGLRLIYYSQIVNDFQKGDIAEGYSVSREKKESFPLTVTSAQKNPTAFYLCASSSHAGVITETQYFGPGTRLLVL.

This chain uses TRBV5-6 with TRBJ2-1; D perhaps matches TRBD2 (5 bases). The CDR3 is 13 amino acids. Germline V gene lookup returns CDR1 SGHDT and CDR2 YYEEEE. V was trimmed by 2 bases and J by 2 bases, leaving 5 bases between them. CDR3 sequence reads: CASSFGAYNEQFF. The CDR3 DNA reads as TGTGCCAGCAGCTTCGGGGCCTACAATGAGCAGTTCTTC.

This clone was detected only a few times. The chain couples TRBV9 to TRBJ2-5, with D perhaps given as TRBD1 or TRBD2 (6 bases each). Germline-derived CDR1 and CDR2 are SGDLS and YYNGEE. V dropped 0 bases and J dropped 1 base, with 10 bases sitting between them. The CDR3 covers 15 residues. CDR3 nucleotide sequence: TGTGCCAGCAGCGTAGTGGGGGGCCCCCAAGAGACCCAGTACTTC. It is translated as CASSVVGGPQETQYF. The full variable domain, completed using reference TRBV9 and TRBJ2-5, is DSGVTQTPKHLITATGQRVTLRCSPRSGDLSVYWYQQSLDQGLQFLIQYYNGEERAKGNILERFSAQQFPDLHSELNLSSLELGDSALYFCASSVVGGPQETQYFGPGTRLLVL.

V is TRBV5-4 and J is TRBJ2-1; tentative D call: TRBD2 (5 bases). The CDR3 covers 15 residues. The V gene's germline CDR1 is SGHNT and CDR2 YYREEE (reference sequence). V was pared by 3 bases and J by 0 bases, with 10 bases between. This chain's CDR3 is CASSWALGSYNEQFF. The CDR3 nucleotides read TGTGCCAGCAGCTGGGCACTAGGCTCCTACAATGAGCAGTTCTTC. The whole variable domain, remainder taken from reference TRBV5-4 and TRBJ2-1, is ETGVTQSPTHLIKTRGQQVTLRCSSQSGHNTVSWYQQALGQGPQFIFQYYREEENGRGNFPPRFSGLQFPNYSSELNVNALELDDSALYLCASSWALGSYNEQFFGPGTRLTVL.

The rearrangement links TRBV5-1 to TRBJ1-1; D is unresolved. CDR1 and CDR2 from the germline V gene are SGHRS and YFSETQ. The CDR3 loop spans 14 amino acids. V lost 2 bases, J lost 0 bases, and 8 bases lay in between. CDR3 loop: CASSFVVMNTEAFF. CDR3 DNA sequence: TGCGCCAGCAGCTTTGTAGTAATGAACACTGAAGCTTTCTTT.

The chain recombines TRBV4-1 with TRBJ1-5; D is unclear. V was cut by 1 base and J by 5 bases, with 3 bases left in between. The CDR3 is made up of 12 amino acids. The germline V gene encodes CDR1 MGHRA and CDR2 YSYEKL. DNA for the CDR3: TGCGCCAGCAGCCAAGGAGATCAGCCCCAGCATTTT. Translated, it gives CASSQGDQPQHF.

V usage is TRBV6-1 and J usage is TRBJ1-6, with 7 bases aligning to TRBD1. The germline V gene encodes CDR1 MNHNS and CDR2 SASEGT. Trimming at V came to 6 bases and at J to 0 bases, leaving 2 bases not matched to a gene. The CDR3 runs to 15 residues. The CDR3 is CASSRDSSYNSPLHF. CDR3 nucleotides: TGTGCCAGCAGCAGGGACAGCTCCTATAATTCACCCCTCCACTTT.

This chain connects TRBV10-2 to TRBJ2-7, with TRBD2 identical over 9 bases. The J segment lost 3 bases and the V segment lost 4 bases, leaving 10 bases of the junction unmatched. The CDR3 extends over 16 amino acids. The germline V gene encodes CDR1 WSHSY and CDR2 SAAADI. CDR3 nucleotide sequence: TGCGCCAGCAGTGTTGGCGGGAGGGGGTTTAGCTACGAGCAGTACTTC. It specifies CASSVGGRGFSYEQYF.

The chain employs TRBV7-3 and TRBJ2-1; a weak D match, TRBD2 (6 bases). V was shortened by 3 bases and J by 4 bases, with 19 bases between the two germline ends. This CDR3 is built from 17 residues. Germline CDR1 reads SGHTA; CDR2 reads FQGTGA. This CDR3 reads CASSFYPRGLTYNEQFF. DNA of the CDR3: TGTGCCAGCAGCTTCTACCCGCGGGGCCTAACTTACAATGAGCAGTTCTTC.

This clone appeared a few times. The chain carries TRBV2 and TRBJ1-1; D is uncertain. From germline, CDR1 is SNHLY and CDR2 FYNNEI. The germline V and J ends were trimmed by 7 bases and 8 bases, with 14 bases remaining between them. This CDR3 has 12 amino acids. CDR3 sequence: CASMVLFAEAFF. CDR3 nucleotides: TGTGCCAGCATGGTCCTCTTTGCGGAAGCTTTCTTT.

The V and J genes are TRBV7-2 and TRBJ2-5; a weak D match, TRBD2 (7 bases). CDR1 and CDR2 from the germline V gene are SGHTA and FQGNSA. CDR3 size: 14 residues. Trimming took 2 bases from V and 5 from J, leaving 12 bases between them. The CDR3 DNA reads as TGTGCCAGCAGCTTAAGGGGGGGGGCCGAGACCCAGTACTTC. This codes for CASSLRGGAETQYF. The whole variable domain, filled in from reference TRBV7-2 and TRBJ2-5, reads GAGVSQSPSNKVTEKGKDVELRCDPISGHTALYWYRQSLGQGLEFLIYFQGNSAPDKSGLPSDRFSAERTGGSVSTLTIQRTQQEDSAVYLCASSLRGGAETQYFGPGTRLLVL.

The CDR3 reads CASSSSSGLVADTQYF. As DNA, the CDR3 is TGTGCCAGCAGCTCGTCTAGCGGACTTGTGGCAGATACGCAGTATTTT. This chain connects TRBV12-1 to TRBJ2-3; the DNA was not compared with TRBD2, the D call given in the table. TRBV12-1 is described as a pseudogene. This CDR3 contains 16 residues.

V usage is TRBV2 and J usage is TRBJ2-5; D may be TRBD1 (5 bases). In germline, CDR1 is SNHLY, CDR2 FYNNEI. Trimming took off 5 bases at V and 0 bases at J, with 13 bases between the two ends. This CDR3 contains 15 residues. The CDR3 nucleotides are TGTGCCAGCAGTACAAACAGGTGGTACCAAGAGACCCAGTACTTC. This sequence encodes CASSTNRWYQETQYF.

J is TRBJ2-3 and V is TRBV4-2; maybe TRBD2 (6 bases). Germline values: CDR1 LGHNA, CDR2 YNFKEQ. This CDR3 spans 15 amino acids. Trimming took 1 base from V and 6 from J, leaving 14 bases between them. The CDR3 DNA sequence: TGTGCCAGCAGCCAAGTACAAAATCGGGAGGATACGCAGTATTTT. Residues: CASSQVQNREDTQYF.

The rearrangement uses TRBV15 and TRBJ2-7, with TRBD1 matching 8 bases. Trimming took 1 base from V and 2 from J; bases not matched to a gene: 1. CDR1 LNHNV and CDR2 YYDKDF come from the germline V gene (reference sequence). The CDR3 runs to 14 residues. CDR3 nucleotide sequence: TGTGCCACCAGCAGAGGACAGGGGACCTACGAGCAGTACTTC. It encodes CATSRGQGTYEQYF.

This clone was seen more than once but under ten times. The chain is built from TRBV19 and TRBJ2-7; D perhaps matches TRBD2 (6 bases). The length of the CDR3 is 15 residues. From germline, CDR1 is LNHDA and CDR2 SQIVND (reference sequence). Trimming shortened V by 6 bases and J by 3 bases, and 18 bases separated the two germline ends. This CDR3 reads CASSPVALEGYEQYF. The CDR3 nucleotides are TGTGCCAGTAGCCCAGTAGCGTTGGAGGGCTACGAGCAGTACTTC.

The gene calls are TRBV6-4 and TRBJ2-3; D gene ambiguous. CDR1 is MRHNA, CDR2 SNTAGT, per germline. Trimming took 4 bases from V and 8 from J, leaving 13 bases between them. This CDR3 contains 13 residues. The CDR3 region is CASSANRVATQYF. The DNA for the CDR3 is TGTGCCAGCAGTGCCAATAGGGTAGCTACGCAGTATTTT.

In DNA, the CDR3 is TGCGCCAGCTCCGACCGGGAGACCGGCAATGAGCAGTTCTTC. Translating it yields CASSDRETGNEQFF. The chain recombines TRBV5-1 with TRBJ2-1, with a possible D match to TRBD2 (6 bases). Germline V gene lookup returns CDR1 SGHRS and CDR2 YFSETQ. The CDR3 has 14 amino acids. V was clipped by 7 bases and J by 6 bases, with 17 bases between them.

In nucleotides, the CDR3 is TGTGCCAGTAGTACCCTGGGGGACTATGGCTACACCTTC. Its translation: CASSTLGDYGYTF. The chain is built from TRBV19 and TRBJ1-2; D is possibly TRBD1 (5 bases). The V gene lost 4 bases and the J gene lost 3 bases, with 9 bases spanning the gap. CDR3 length: 13 amino acids. Germline CDR1 and CDR2: LNHDA and SQIVND (reference sequence).

The chain has TRBV6-1 and TRBJ2-2, with a possible D match to TRBD2 (6 bases). This CDR3 comprises 15 residues. Germline-derived CDR1 and CDR2 are MNHNS and SASEGT. Trimming cost V 4 bases and J 0 bases, with 9 bases left between them. CDR3 nucleotides: TGTGCCAGCAGTGTCTCGGGAGCGAACACCGGGGAGCTGTTTTTT. It encodes CASSVSGANTGELFF.